The clone carrying this T cell receptor beta chain was recorded at least ten times. This entry comes from a study of molecular identifiers for immune sequencing clone quantification. With 6 bases clipped from V and 3 bases from J, the junction kept 7 bases outside the gene matches. Per germline, CDR1 MNHEY and CDR2 SVGAGI. The CDR3 runs to 16 residues. One entry per CDR3 protein, called by TCRdb with MiXCR from the PCR reads. Of tens of thousands of distinct CDR3 sequences in the sample, 20% to 25% were seen once. The clonotype was recovered from a human donor in good health. Some libraries in this study had Jurkat cell RNA spiked in. This chain connects TRBV6-5 to TRBJ2-3; 12 positions agree with TRBD1. The sequenced sample was naive CD8+ T cells from blood, with Jurkat cell RNA spiked in. Sample subset: FACS-sorted CD8+CD4-CCR7+CD45RA+ naive T cells. In DNA form, the CDR3 reads TGTGCCAGCAGCTACGGGACAGGGGGCGCGACAGATACGCAGTATTTT. Translating gives CASSYGTGGATDTQYF.